This passage covers 10 T cell receptor beta chains from one sample sequenced in a study of control samples from healthy donors and cancer patients. Assay used: immunoSEQ multiplex PCR; TCRdb lists only in-frame clones, some missing. This sample has about 120,000 clones, with 88% found just once. The sequenced material came from blood. These TCRs come from a woman in her sixties or seventies in good health.

This clone was found a few times. The V gene is TRBV27, the J gene TRBJ2-7, with 9 bases identical to TRBD2. Germline assignment: CDR1 MNHEY and CDR2 SMNVEV (reference sequence). This CDR3 region has 17 residues. Trimming took 6 bases from V and 2 from J; bases not matched to a gene: 14. The CDR3 nucleotides are TGTGCCAGCAGGGCAGTTGCTAGCGGGGTACCCCCCTACGAGCAGTACTTC. This encodes CASRAVASGVPPYEQYF.

The rearrangement joins TRBV4-2 to TRBJ1-4, with D possibly being TRBD1 (5 bases). This CDR3 region has 15 residues. Germline CDR1 reads LGHNA; CDR2 reads YNFKEQ. The V and J ends lost 0 bases and 4 bases respectively, with 9 bases between them. The CDR3 loop reads CASSQESGRNEKLFF. The CDR3 DNA reads as TGTGCCAGCAGCCAAGAATCAGGGCGTAATGAAAAACTGTTTTTT.

The chain has TRBV10-3 and TRBJ1-2; D gene unclear. Germline CDR1 reads ENHRY; CDR2 reads SYGVKD. The CDR3 length is 15 residues. Trimming left V 5 bases short and J 0 bases short, with 13 bases between. Here the CDR3 reads CAISPEAGTNYGYTF. The DNA for the CDR3 is TGTGCCATCAGTCCGGAGGCAGGAACTAACTATGGCTACACCTTC.

The J gene is TRBJ2-4, the V gene TRBV5-6; D uncertain. The germline V gene has CDR1 SGHDT and CDR2 YYEEEE. V lost 3 bases and J lost 10, with 11 bases in between. This CDR3 is built from 12 residues. The CDR3 region has the DNA TGTGCCAGCAGCTGGGCAGACCGAATTCAGTACTTC. This translates into CASSWADRIQYF.

The V gene is TRBV5-1, the J gene TRBJ2-3, with TRBD2 identical over 13 bases. Germline CDR1 is SGHRS and CDR2 is YFSETQ. The CDR3 covers 17 residues. The V and J ends lost 4 bases and 0 bases, in that order; junction bases with no gene match: 5. DNA of the CDR3: TGCGCCAGCAGCCCGGGACTAGCGGGGTCCAGCACAGATACGCAGTATTTT. Its translation: CASSPGLAGSSTDTQYF.

The V and J genes are TRBV27 and TRBJ2-7; 8 nucleotides agree with TRBD1. The V segment lost 5 bases and the J segment 9 bases; nucleotides outside the gene matches: 9. The germline gives CDR1 MNHEY, CDR2 SMNVEV (reference sequence). The CDR3 runs 13 residues. CDR3 nucleotide sequence: TGTGCCAGCAGTCCGACGACAGGGGTCGGGCAGTACTTC. Encoded protein: CASSPTTGVGQYF.

The chain has TRBV5-4 and TRBJ2-3, with TRBD2 identical over 9 bases. The CDR3 consists of 16 residues. Germline CDR1 is SGHNT and CDR2 is YYREEE (reference sequence). Germline trimming cut 7 bases from V and 2 bases from J; bases unmatched to any gene: 11. The CDR3, as DNA: TGTGCCAGCCACCGCGGGGGGGGCCGTGACACAGATACGCAGTATTTT. Translating gives CASHRGGGRDTDTQYF.

This clone has more than one count but fewer than ten. This chain connects TRBV6-5 to TRBJ1-2; maybe TRBD1 (5 bases). The CDR3 covers 12 residues. Deletions cut 7 bases from V and 4 bases from J, with 10 bases between. Germline V CDR1 and CDR2: MNHEY, SVGAGI. The CDR3 loop reads CASMQGSYGYTF. CDR3 bases: TGTGCCAGCATGCAGGGAAGCTATGGCTACACCTTC.

The chain uses TRBV5-1 and TRBJ2-2, with D tentatively TRBD1 (5 bases). The CDR3 spans 15 residues. Trimming pared 2 bases from V and 0 bases from J, leaving 8 bases between. Germline CDR1 is SGHRS and CDR2 is YFSETQ. CDR3 DNA sequence: TGCGCCAGCAGCTTTGGGGCAACGAACACCGGGGAGCTGTTTTTT. Protein: CASSFGATNTGELFF.

J is TRBJ1-5 and V is TRBV15, with D possibly being TRBD1 (6 bases). V shed 0 bases and J shed 4 bases, with 13 bases lying between them. This CDR3 is built from 16 residues. The germline CDR1 and CDR2 sequences are LNHNV and YYDKDF (reference sequence). This CDR3 reads CATSRDNREGNQPQHF. CDR3 DNA sequence: TGTGCCACCAGCAGAGATAACAGGGAAGGGAATCAGCCCCAGCATTTT.